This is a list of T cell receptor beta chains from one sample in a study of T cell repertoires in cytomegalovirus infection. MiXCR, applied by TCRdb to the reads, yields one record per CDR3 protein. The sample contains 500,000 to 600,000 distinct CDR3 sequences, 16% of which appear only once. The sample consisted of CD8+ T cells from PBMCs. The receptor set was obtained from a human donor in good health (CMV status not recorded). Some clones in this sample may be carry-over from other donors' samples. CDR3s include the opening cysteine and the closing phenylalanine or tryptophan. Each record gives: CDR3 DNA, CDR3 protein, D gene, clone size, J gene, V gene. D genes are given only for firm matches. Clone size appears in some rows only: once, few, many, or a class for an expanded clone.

cdr3_nt: TGTGCCAGCAGTTACTCGACGATGGGCGGGAGGGATGAAAAACTGTTTTTT
cdr3_aa: CASSYSTMGGRDEKLFF
d_call: -
clone_size: few
j_call: TRBJ1-4
v_call: TRBV6-5

cdr3_nt: TGTGCCAGCAGTTTTCAGGGAAATTGGGAGCAGTACTTC
cdr3_aa: CASSFQGNWEQYF
d_call: -
clone_size: few
j_call: TRBJ2-7
v_call: TRBV28

cdr3_nt: TGTGCCAGCAGACCCCAGGGGGCGTGGGGCTACACCTTC
cdr3_aa: CASRPQGAWGYTF
d_call: TRBD1
clone_size: many
j_call: TRBJ1-2
v_call: TRBV12-3/TRBV12-4

cdr3_nt: TGTGCCAGCAGTTTTATAGCCCGGGACAGGGTAGAGACCCAGTACTTC
cdr3_aa: CASSFIARDRVETQYF
d_call: TRBD1
clone_size: many
j_call: TRBJ2-5
v_call: TRBV28

cdr3_nt: TGCAGTGCTAGCCCGTATAGCGGGGGATACCAAGAGACCCAGTACTTC
cdr3_aa: CSASPYSGGYQETQYF
d_call: TRBD2
clone_size: few
j_call: TRBJ2-5
v_call: TRBV20-1

cdr3_nt: TGTGCCAGCAGCCCCCGTCCCGATGCAGGCACAGATACGCAGTATTTT
cdr3_aa: CASSPRPDAGTDTQYF
d_call: -
clone_size: few
j_call: TRBJ2-3
v_call: TRBV6-6

cdr3_nt: TGTGCCAGCAGCTTGGATACTAGCGGGGGGGCCATTGAGACCCAGTACTTC
cdr3_aa: CASSLDTSGGAIETQYF
d_call: TRBD2
clone_size: -
j_call: TRBJ2-5
v_call: TRBV5-5

cdr3_nt: TGTGCCAGCAGCCAATCGAGAGGGACGGAGAACACTGAAGCTTTCTTT
cdr3_aa: CASSQSRGTENTEAFF
d_call: -
clone_size: -
j_call: TRBJ1-1
v_call: TRBV16

cdr3_nt: TGTGCCAGTAGTACCACACAGGGACGATGGACAGATACGCAGTATTTT
cdr3_aa: CASSTTQGRWTDTQYF
d_call: -
clone_size: -
j_call: TRBJ2-3
v_call: TRBV19

cdr3_nt: TGTGCCAGCAGTTTATCGGGGGGCCTCTATGGCTACACCTTC
cdr3_aa: CASSLSGGLYGYTF
d_call: -
clone_size: -
j_call: TRBJ1-2
v_call: TRBV27

cdr3_nt: TGTGCCAGCAGCTTCGGACAGCTAAATGAAAAACTGTTGTTT
cdr3_aa: CASSFGQLNEKLLF
d_call: -
clone_size: -
j_call: TRBJ1-4
v_call: TRBV7-8

cdr3_nt: TGTGCCAGCAGCCAAGACATTGGGAACTCTGAAGCTTTCTTT
cdr3_aa: CASSQDIGNSEAFF
d_call: -
clone_size: -
j_call: TRBJ1-1
v_call: TRBV4-2

cdr3_nt: TGTGCCAGCAGCTCCACAGGGGGTCCCCAAGAGACCCAGTACTTC
cdr3_aa: CASSSTGGPQETQYF
d_call: TRBD1
clone_size: many
j_call: TRBJ2-5
v_call: TRBV7-3

cdr3_nt: TGTGCCAGCAATCGACCCAGGGAATTGAACACTGAAGCTTTCTTT
cdr3_aa: CASNRPRELNTEAFF
d_call: -
clone_size: few
j_call: TRBJ1-1
v_call: TRBV6-6

cdr3_nt: TGTGCCAGCAATCCCTGGGGGAGCAATCAGCCCCAGCATTTT
cdr3_aa: CASNPWGSNQPQHF
d_call: -
clone_size: many
j_call: TRBJ1-5
v_call: TRBV2

cdr3_nt: TGTGCCAGCAGTGCACTCGGGACGCCCTCCTACGAGCAGTACTTC
cdr3_aa: CASSALGTPSYEQYF
d_call: -
clone_size: many
j_call: TRBJ2-7
v_call: TRBV6-1

cdr3_nt: TGTGCCAGCAGCTCGACACCGGGTTGGGCAACTAATGAAAAACTGTTTTTT
cdr3_aa: CASSSTPGWATNEKLFF
d_call: -
clone_size: -
j_call: TRBJ1-4
v_call: TRBV13

cdr3_nt: TGTGCCAGCACACTTGTGGGTGGTGAGCAGTTCTTC
cdr3_aa: CASTLVGGEQFF
d_call: -
clone_size: many
j_call: TRBJ2-1
v_call: TRBV28

cdr3_nt: TGTGCCAGCAGCCAAGAGCGGGGCTCTCACCCCTACGAGCAGTACTTC
cdr3_aa: CASSQERGSHPYEQYF
d_call: -
clone_size: many
j_call: TRBJ2-7
v_call: TRBV4-2

cdr3_nt: TGTGCCAGCAGCCCAGAAGGGACAGGGGGCTACGAGCAGTACTTC
cdr3_aa: CASSPEGTGGYEQYF
d_call: TRBD1
clone_size: -
j_call: TRBJ2-7
v_call: TRBV3-1

cdr3_nt: TGCGCCAGCAGCCAACGTAGCGGCCTCTATGGCTACACCTTC
cdr3_aa: CASSQRSGLYGYTF
d_call: -
clone_size: many
j_call: TRBJ1-2
v_call: TRBV4-1

cdr3_nt: TGTGCCAGTAGTAACGGAATCGGGAACGAGCAGTACTTC
cdr3_aa: CASSNGIGNEQYF
d_call: -
clone_size: many
j_call: TRBJ2-7
v_call: TRBV19

cdr3_nt: TGTGCCCGCTCGTCCGGGACAGGGTTCATGAACACTGAAGCTTTCTTT
cdr3_aa: CARSSGTGFMNTEAFF
d_call: TRBD1
clone_size: -
j_call: TRBJ1-1
v_call: TRBV25-1

cdr3_nt: TGTGCCAGCAGCTTAGGGACAGGACCCATCTACAATGAGCAGTTCTTC
cdr3_aa: CASSLGTGPIYNEQFF
d_call: TRBD1
clone_size: few
j_call: TRBJ2-1
v_call: TRBV7-6

cdr3_nt: TGTGCCAGCAGCTCCCCGACTAGCGGGACTTCTGGGGCCAACGTCCTGACTTTC
cdr3_aa: CASSSPTSGTSGANVLTF
d_call: TRBD2
clone_size: many
j_call: TRBJ2-6
v_call: TRBV7-9

cdr3_nt: TGTGCCAGCAGTGAAGGGGATTGGGACAATGAGCAGTTCTTC
cdr3_aa: CASSEGDWDNEQFF
d_call: -
clone_size: few
j_call: TRBJ2-1
v_call: TRBV6-1

cdr3_nt: TGTGCCAGCAGCGCCGGGACTGCGGGAGCGGATACGCAGTATTTT
cdr3_aa: CASSAGTAGADTQYF
d_call: TRBD2
clone_size: few
j_call: TRBJ2-3
v_call: TRBV5-6

cdr3_nt: TGTGCCAGCAGTTACTCGACGGCCAGCCCTAGAGGCTACACCTTC
cdr3_aa: CASSYSTASPRGYTF
d_call: -
clone_size: -
j_call: TRBJ1-2
v_call: TRBV6-5

cdr3_nt: TGTGCCAGCTTCCAGGGGGGGGCTAGCACAGATACGCAGTATTTT
cdr3_aa: CASFQGGASTDTQYF
d_call: -
clone_size: few
j_call: TRBJ2-3
v_call: TRBV2

cdr3_nt: TGTGCCAGCAGCTCATTCTTAGCGGGAGGAGAGACCCAGTACTTC
cdr3_aa: CASSSFLAGGETQYF
d_call: TRBD2
clone_size: many
j_call: TRBJ2-5
v_call: TRBV7-6

cdr3_nt: TGTGCCAGCAGTTTCAATCCGGCCCGGGAAAAACTGTTTTTT
cdr3_aa: CASSFNPAREKLFF
d_call: -
clone_size: -
j_call: TRBJ1-4
v_call: TRBV27

cdr3_nt: TGTGCCAGCAGTTGGGACAGTTCCCAAGAGACCCAGTACTTC
cdr3_aa: CASSWDSSQETQYF
d_call: TRBD1
clone_size: -
j_call: TRBJ2-5
v_call: TRBV12-3/TRBV12-4

cdr3_nt: TGTGCCAGCAGCTCGTCTGGGGAGGGCCAGCGAGAGCAGTACTTC
cdr3_aa: CASSSSGEGQREQYF
d_call: TRBD2
clone_size: few
j_call: TRBJ2-7
v_call: TRBV7-9

cdr3_nt: TGTGCCAGCAGCTTAGAGCGGGGCAGAAGGGAAGATACGCAGTATTTT
cdr3_aa: CASSLERGRREDTQYF
d_call: TRBD2
clone_size: many
j_call: TRBJ2-3
v_call: TRBV7-6

cdr3_nt: TGTGCCAGTAGTGCAGGCTCGCAGGGACAGGGGAAACAGCCCCAGCATTTT
cdr3_aa: CASSAGSQGQGKQPQHF
d_call: TRBD1
clone_size: -
j_call: TRBJ1-5
v_call: TRBV19

cdr3_nt: TGCAGTGCTTCCGGGACTAGCGCAATCGCCGGGGAGCTGTTTTTT
cdr3_aa: CSASGTSAIAGELFF
d_call: TRBD2
clone_size: -
j_call: TRBJ2-2
v_call: TRBV20-1

cdr3_nt: TGTGCCAGCAGCGTAGTAGGCGGGGGGATCCAAGAGACCCAGTACTTC
cdr3_aa: CASSVVGGGIQETQYF
d_call: TRBD2
clone_size: -
j_call: TRBJ2-5
v_call: TRBV9

cdr3_nt: TGCGCCAGCAGCTTCGTGGTAAGGACGAACACCGGGGAGCTGTTTTTT
cdr3_aa: CASSFVVRTNTGELFF
d_call: -
clone_size: -
j_call: TRBJ2-2
v_call: TRBV5-1

cdr3_nt: TGCAGCGTTCCTATCTCAGGGGGCGCGATGTACTTC
cdr3_aa: CSVPISGGAMYF
d_call: TRBD1
clone_size: -
j_call: TRBJ2-7
v_call: TRBV29-1